This T cell receptor beta chain was sequenced for a study of blood T cell repertoires in COVID-19. Study-level background: Acute and convalescent COVID-19 specimens originated in the United States, Italy and Spain. In each case, the material was cDNA or gDNA derived from T cells, B-cell-depleted T cells, or PBMCs.

Germline CDR1 is SGHTA and CDR2 is FQGTGA. Trimming took 0 bases from V and 2 from J, leaving 6 bases between them. The length of the CDR3 is 14 residues. Under the authors' procedure: From reference gene primer amplification, estimates of nucleated cell counts were derived. Measured with immunoSEQ multiplex PCR; TCRdb has only the in-frame clones, and not every one. The DNA was the basis for D and trimming; V, J and clone size are from that table. The table records about 170,000 clones, around 89% of them present only once. The rearrangement uses TRBV7-3 and TRBJ2-3; maybe TRBD2 (5 bases). The clonotype comes from a man aged 55 to 69 with acute or convalescent COVID-19. The sequenced sample consisted of peripheral blood. The CDR3 nucleotides read TGTGCCAGCAGCTTAACCGGGGACACAGATACGCAGTATTTT. It encodes CASSLTGDTDTQYF.